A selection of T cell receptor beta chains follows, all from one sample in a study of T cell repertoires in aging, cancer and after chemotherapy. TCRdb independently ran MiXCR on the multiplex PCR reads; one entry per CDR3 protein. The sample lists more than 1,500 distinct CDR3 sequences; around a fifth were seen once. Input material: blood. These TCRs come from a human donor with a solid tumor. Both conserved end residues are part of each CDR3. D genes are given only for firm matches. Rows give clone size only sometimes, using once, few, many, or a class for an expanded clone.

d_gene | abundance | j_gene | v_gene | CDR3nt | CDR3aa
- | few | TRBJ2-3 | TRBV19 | TGTGCCAGTAGCGGGATCACAGATACGCAGTATTTT | CASSGITDTQYF
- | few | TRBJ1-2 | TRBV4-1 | TGCGCCAGCAGCCAAGACCGGACAGACGTCTATGGCTACACCTTC | CASSQDRTDVYGYTF
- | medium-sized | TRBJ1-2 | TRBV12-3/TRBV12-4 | TGTGCCAGCAGTTTAAATTTCGTTCGCGGAACCTTC | CASSLNFVRGTF
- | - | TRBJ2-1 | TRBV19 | TGTGCCAGTAGAGGGCCGAAGGCCGATGAGCAGTTCTTC | CASRGPKADEQFF
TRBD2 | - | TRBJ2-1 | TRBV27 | TGTGCCAGCAGTCTAGCGGGACACCCAAATGAGCAGTTCTTC | CASSLAGHPNEQFF
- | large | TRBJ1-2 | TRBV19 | TGTGCCAGTAGTATTTGGAACAGCTATGGCTACACCTTC | CASSIWNSYGYTF
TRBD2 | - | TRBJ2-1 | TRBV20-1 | TGCAGTGCTAGAGCCCAGGGACTAGCGGGACGTTCCTACAATGAGCAGTTCTTC | CSARAQGLAGRSYNEQFF
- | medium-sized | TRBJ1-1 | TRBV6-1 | TGTGCCAGCAGTGTTGGGAGCGAAGCTTTCTTT | CASSVGSEAFF
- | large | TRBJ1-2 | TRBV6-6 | TGTGCCAGCAGTTCGTTAGACAGGTTCCATGGCTACACCTTC | CASSSLDRFHGYTF
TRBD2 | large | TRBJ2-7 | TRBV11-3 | TGTGCCAGCAGCTTAGAGGGACCTCGGGGAGGGATCGACGAGCAGTACTTC | CASSLEGPRGGIDEQYF
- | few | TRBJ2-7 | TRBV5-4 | TGTGCCAGCAGCTTGGCCCAGGGTGGCGAGCAGTACTTC | CASSLAQGGEQYF
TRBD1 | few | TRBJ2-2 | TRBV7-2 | TGTGCCAGCAGAAGGGGGCCGAGCACCGGGGAGCTGTTTTTT | CASRRGPSTGELFF
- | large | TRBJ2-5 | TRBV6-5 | TGTGCCAGCAGTTCCTTCTTAGAGACCCAGTACTTC | CASSSFLETQYF
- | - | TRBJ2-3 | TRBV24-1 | TGTGCCACCAGTAGCCGGCTTGGGGTAGATACGCAGTATTTT | CATSSRLGVDTQYF
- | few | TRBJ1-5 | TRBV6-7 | TGTGCCCCTGAAGGGGGGGAAGACAATCAGCCCCAGCATTTT | CAPEGGEDNQPQHF
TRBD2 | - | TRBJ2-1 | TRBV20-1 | TGCAGTGCGAAACCAAGCGGGGGCACCTACAATGAGCAGTTCTTC | CSAKPSGGTYNEQFF
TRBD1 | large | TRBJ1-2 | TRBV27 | TGTGCCAGCAGGAAACAGGGGATCGAGGGCTACACCTTC | CASRKQGIEGYTF
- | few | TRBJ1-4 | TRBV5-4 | TGTGCCAGCAGCCAAGCGACAGGTGAAAAACTGTTTTTT | CASSQATGEKLFF
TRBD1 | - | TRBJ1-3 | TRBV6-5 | TGTGCCAGCAGTTATTGGGACAGGGGTCTCGGAAACACCATATATTTT | CASSYWDRGLGNTIYF
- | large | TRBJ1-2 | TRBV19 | TGTGCCAGTAGTGCAGCCGGGTCCTTCTATGGCTACACCTTC | CASSAAGSFYGYTF
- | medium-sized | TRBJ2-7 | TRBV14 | TGTGCCAGCAGCCACAGTAGGGAGCAGTACTTC | CASSHSREQYF
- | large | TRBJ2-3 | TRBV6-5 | TGTGCCAGCAGTTACTCGACCGGGGGCCCAGATACGCAGTATTTT | CASSYSTGGPDTQYF
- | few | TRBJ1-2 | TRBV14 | TGTGCCAGCAGCCCTCCGGGGCCGGGGACTGGCTACACCTTC | CASSPPGPGTGYTF
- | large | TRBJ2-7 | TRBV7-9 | TGTGCCAGCAGCCTACGACAGTACGAGCAGTACTTC | CASSLRQYEQYF
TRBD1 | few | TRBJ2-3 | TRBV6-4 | TGTGCCAGCAGTGACTCAGGGACAGGCACAGATACGCAGTATTTT | CASSDSGTGTDTQYF
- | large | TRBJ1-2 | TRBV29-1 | TGCAGCGTTGAAAAGGGTGGCTATGGCTACACCTTC | CSVEKGGYGYTF
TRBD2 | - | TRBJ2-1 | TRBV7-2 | TGTGCCAGCAGAGAACTAGCGGGTTACAATAAGCAGTTCTTC | CASRELAGYNKQFF
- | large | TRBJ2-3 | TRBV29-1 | TGCAGCGTAGGTTGGGGGGCAGGCGATACGCAGTATTTT | CSVGWGAGDTQYF
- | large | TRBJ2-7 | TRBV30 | TGTGCCTGGAGTGTCTCGGCCTACGAGCAGTACTTC | CAWSVSAYEQYF
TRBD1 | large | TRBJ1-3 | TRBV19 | TGTGCCAGTAGTTTGGGACAGAGCTCTGGAAACACCATATATTTT | CASSLGQSSGNTIYF
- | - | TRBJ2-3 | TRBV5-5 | TGTGCCAGCAGCTTATATTCTCCACGACAGATCACAGATACGCAGTATTTT | CASSLYSPRQITDTQYF
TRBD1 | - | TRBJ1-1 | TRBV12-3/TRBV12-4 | TGTGCCAGCAGTGACAGGGTTTTTATGAACACTGAAGCTTTCTTT | CASSDRVFMNTEAFF
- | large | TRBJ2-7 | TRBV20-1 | TGCAGTGCCTCAGACGGGCCTTCCTACGAGCAGTACTTC | CSASDGPSYEQYF
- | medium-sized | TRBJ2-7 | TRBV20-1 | TGCAGTGCCCTACGGGACTCCGGCTCCACGTACTTC | CSALRDSGSTYF
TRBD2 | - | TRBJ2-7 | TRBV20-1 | TGCAGTGCCCCCGAAGCGGGAGCCTGGAACGAGCAGTACTTC | CSAPEAGAWNEQYF
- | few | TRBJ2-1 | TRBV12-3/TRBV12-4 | TGTGCCAGCAGTACTAACCCGGACTACAATGAGCAGTTCTTC | CASSTNPDYNEQFF
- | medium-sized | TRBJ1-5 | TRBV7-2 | TGTGCCAGCAGTCCCTCCGGGCAGAACCATCAGCCCCAGCATTTT | CASSPSGQNHQPQHF
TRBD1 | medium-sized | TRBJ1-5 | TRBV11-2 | TGTGCCAGCAGCCGGGGGGCAGGGGGCGCGGAGGGTCAGCCCCAGCATTTT | CASSRGAGGAEGQPQHF